Below, one TCR beta chain is given with its context. Its antigen specificity is not known. No base quality information exists; no much larger clone differs at one position. The germline V gene supplies CDR1 MNHEY and CDR2 SVGAGI. The cysteine opens and the phenylalanine closes a CDR3 of 15 amino acids. Only the CDR3 part of the read is kept: 45 bases, read in frame from the first base. Trimming accounts for 4 bases at V and 9 bases at J, while the number of junction bases matched to no gene is 8. This specimen belongs to a study of blood T cell repertoires in COVID-19 (dated by TCRdb to about 2020). Regarding the complete study: Collaborator samples came from the United States, Italy and Spain and covered acute and convalescent phases of COVID-19. A de-identified subject ID, COVID-19 status, age in years and sex were almost always included in the sample metadata. The repertoires were released in a freely available public database intended as a resource for research on the immune response to SARS-CoV-2. The prospective study material was composed of cDNA or gDNA derived from T cells, B-cell-depleted T cells, or PBMCs. The samples were drawn from two sources: the first 160 participants of the ongoing ImmuneRACE study, and over 1,000 subjects contributed by 6 global collaborators. Where HLA class I and class II types were available, the types were taken from metadata supplied by the sample provider, not from assay-based typing. Subjects who had been exposed to COVID-19, were actively infected with it, or had recovered from it provided the deeply sampled blood TCRbeta repertoires that made up the dataset. General conclusions and limits of the study: How much clinical and demographic metadata was included differed by source and by participant, and the metadata was provided uncurated.

TCRbeta CDR3 regions were amplified from genomic DNA by means of the immunoSEQ Assay, a bias-controlled multiplex PCR. The published analysis was carried out like this. The number of nucleated cells in each sample was estimated from the amplification of reference gene primers within the assay. To quantify the absolute abundance of each unique TCRbeta CDR3 rearrangement, sequence reads were collapsed and filtered. For each sample, productive Simpson clonality was calculated by taking the square root of Simpson's diversity index across productive rearrangements. TCRdb provides this immuneACCESS table in a form limited to in-frame rearrangements. Some clones are lacking; in checked studies, under half of them reflect an unresolved V gene, and why the rest are absent is not known. V, J and clone size are those of that table, while D and trimming were read from the DNA. In all, the sample holds approximately 190,000 clones, and 70% to 90% of those were seen once. Jointly, the top ten make up approximately 5.1% of the sample.

Whole blood was collected in K2EDTA tubes by collaborating institutions according to the institutions' own protocols. For TCRbeta analysis, collaborator samples were shipped as frozen whole blood, as isolated PBMCs, or as DNA extracted from either sample type. This sequence uses TRBV6-5 and TRBJ2-1; 11 bases in the middle match TRBD1. The receptor's source is a woman aged 65 to 85 with active or convalescent COVID-19. Sequencing used peripheral blood. The CDR3 amino acid sequence is: CASSSGQGAHAEQFF. In nucleotide form, the sequence is TGTGCCAGCAGTTCCGGACAGGGGGCCCATGCTGAGCAGTTCTTC.